The 25 T cell receptor beta chains below come from one sample, sequenced in a study of T cells in Graves' hyperthyroidism and ophthalmopathy (dated by TCRdb to about 2019). The library came from multiplex PCR. The sequencer was an Illumina HiSeq 2000. The TCR beta CDR3 regions were amplified from the RNA transcripts. For the first round of RT-PCR on the TCR CDR3, the HTBI primer set was used together with the Qiagen OneStep RT-PCR kit. In TCRdb, the public reads were trimmed at Q25 with fastp and aligned with MiXCR, with productive beta chains retained. Entries are consolidated by CDR3 protein sequence, retaining the most common genes and DNA. The sample table lists approximately 360,000 distinct CDR3 sequences, approximately 15% of them with a count of one. The ten largest clones take up roughly 25% of the sample. The sample taken for sequencing was blood. The receptors derive from a woman aged 18-29 years with Graves' hyperthyroidism that later progressed to Graves' ophthalmopathy.

Notes on this clonotype: This may be a read error, as it is one base from a much larger clone. The chain joins TRBV20-1 to TRBJ2-1; 10 positions match TRBD2. Looked up from germline, CDR1 is DFQATT and CDR2 is SNEGSKA (reference sequence). This CDR3 contains 14 residues. The CDR3 region is CSTRGGLAINEQFF. The CDR3 DNA follows: TGCAGTACTAGAGGGGGACTAGCGATCAATGAGCAGTTCTTC.

This chain uses TRBV3-1 with TRBJ1-3, with D unclear. The CDR3 loop spans 14 amino acids. V was cut by 4 bases and J by 0 bases, with 7 bases left in between. Germline-derived CDR1 and CDR2 are LGHDT and YNNKEL (reference sequence). CDR3 DNA: TGTGCCAGCAGCCCCCGGGACTCTGGAAACACCATATATTTT. It encodes CASSPRDSGNTIYF.

This clonotype was seen many times. The chain combines TRBV11-2 with TRBJ2-7; D is uncertain. This CDR3 has 14 residues. Trimming took off 0 bases at V and 0 bases at J, with 6 bases between the two ends. The germline V gene has CDR1 SGHAT and CDR2 FQNNGV. The CDR3 loop reads CASSLEPSSYEQYF. CDR3 nucleotides: TGTGCCAGCAGCTTAGAACCTAGCTCCTACGAGCAGTACTTC.

The chain uses TRBV7-2 and TRBJ2-5; maybe TRBD1 (5 bases). Per germline, CDR1 SGHTA and CDR2 FQGNSA. The CDR3 sequence is 12 residues long. Trimming took off 7 bases at V and 0 bases at J, with 6 bases between the two ends. The CDR3 sequence: CASNRHQETQYF. The CDR3, as DNA: TGTGCCAGCAACAGGCACCAAGAGACCCAGTACTTC.

The chain combines TRBV6-1 with TRBJ2-5, with 7 bases matching TRBD1. Trimming removed 1 base from V and 4 bases from J; junction bases left unmatched: 6. Germline CDR1 is MNHNS and CDR2 is SASEGT. The CDR3 is made up of 15 amino acids. CDR3 nucleotide sequence: TGTGCCAGCAGTGAAGAGGCAGGGGGAATAGAGACCCAGTACTTC. Translating gives CASSEEAGGIETQYF.

This clonotype was found many times. The chain uses TRBV20-1 and TRBJ1-2; no clear D. The CDR3 covers 13 residues. Trimming stripped 0 bases from V and 3 bases from J, with 8 bases between. The germline gives CDR1 DFQATT, CDR2 SNEGSKA (reference sequence). The CDR3 loop is CSAREQSYYGYTF. The CDR3, as DNA: TGCAGTGCTAGAGAACAGTCTTACTATGGCTACACCTTC.

The chain is built from TRBV29-1 and TRBJ2-1; the match to TRBD2 covers 9 bases. This CDR3 is built from 16 residues. The V gene's germline CDR1 is SQVTM and CDR2 ANQGSEA. V was pared by 1 base and J by 6 bases, with 10 bases of the junction left unmatched. CDR3 region: CSVEGMVAGVVNEQFF. Written as DNA, the CDR3 is TGCAGCGTTGAAGGTATGGTAGCGGGAGTGGTCAATGAGCAGTTCTTC.

In this sample, this clonotype turned up many times. The chain combines TRBV7-2 with TRBJ2-7; D is ambiguous. CDR1 and CDR2 (germline): SGHTA, FQGNSA. The CDR3 consists of 16 residues. The V end lost 2 bases, the J end lost 3 bases, and 17 bases lay between the germline ends. CDR3 sequence reads: CASSLRSPPTDYEQYF. DNA of the CDR3: TGTGCCAGCAGCTTAAGGTCGCCCCCCACCGACTACGAGCAGTACTTC.

This clonotype was counted ten times or more. The V and J genes are TRBV20-1 and TRBJ2-1; D remains ambiguous. This CDR3 has 15 amino acids. CDR1 and CDR2 from the germline V gene are DFQATT and SNEGSKA (reference sequence). Trimming cost V 6 bases and J 2 bases, with 17 bases left between them. The CDR3 spells CSATHFLDTYNEQFF. Here the CDR3 DNA reads TGCAGTGCCACCCACTTCCTTGATACCTACAATGAGCAGTTCTTC.

This clonotype was counted many times. J is TRBJ2-1 and V is TRBV7-2; no clear D. V was clipped by 0 bases and J by 6 bases, with 15 bases between them. Germline V gene data show CDR1 as SGHTA and CDR2 as FQGNSA. This CDR3 comprises 16 residues. This CDR3 is CASSLALSGPSNEQFF. In nucleotides, the CDR3 is TGTGCCAGCAGCTTAGCATTGTCAGGCCCGAGCAATGAGCAGTTCTTC.

This chain uses TRBV11-2 with TRBJ2-7, with D perhaps given as TRBD1 or TRBD2 (7 bases each). Trimming took 4 bases from V and 3 from J, leaving 16 bases between them. Germline values: CDR1 SGHAT, CDR2 FQNNGV. The CDR3 loop spans 15 amino acids. The CDR3 is CASSSGGTDYYEQYF. Written as DNA, the CDR3 is TGTGCCAGCAGCTCCGGGGGGACAGACTACTACGAGCAGTACTTC.

This clonotype has at least ten counts. This chain links TRBV28 with TRBJ1-1; maybe TRBD1 (6 bases). The V end was cut by 4 bases, the J end by 4 bases, with 10 bases between. Germline V gene sequence: CDR1 MDHEN, CDR2 SYDVKM. This CDR3 is 13 amino acids long. Written as DNA, the CDR3 is TGTGCCAGCAGTTGGGGAGGGGGCACTGAAGCTTTCTTT. Its translation is CASSWGGGTEAFF.

At least ten counts were recorded for this clonotype. This chain joins TRBV2 and TRBJ1-4; D ambiguous. The CDR3 sequence is 15 residues long. The ends were cut back, 9 bases at V and 4 bases at J, with 18 bases in the middle. CDR1 is SNHLY and CDR2 is FYNNEI in the germline V gene. Written as DNA, the CDR3 is TGTGCCAGTCTGATACGCCCGGGGTATAATGAAAAACTGTTTTTT. Encoded protein: CASLIRPGYNEKLFF.

Ten or more counts support this clonotype. The chain couples TRBV20-1 to TRBJ2-7, with 10 positions matching TRBD1. Germline V gene data show CDR1 as DFQATT and CDR2 as SNEGSKA (reference sequence). This CDR3 region has 13 residues. Germline trimming cut 6 bases from V and 5 bases from J; bases unmatched to any gene: 7. CDR3 amino acids: CSAPDRGDHEQYF. DNA of the CDR3: TGCAGTGCGCCGGACAGGGGGGACCACGAGCAGTACTTC.

In its sample, this clonotype was seen a few times. The chain couples TRBV12-3 or TRBV12-4 to TRBJ2-7; 7 bases agree with TRBD1. V lost 5 bases, J lost 2 bases, and 12 bases stayed unmatched. The CDR3 runs to 16 residues. CDR3 nucleotide sequence: TGTGCCAGCAGTCTATCCGGGACAGCTTTCCCCTACGAGCAGTACTTC. Translated: CASSLSGTAFPYEQYF.

The V gene is TRBV5-6, the J gene TRBJ1-1; no reliable D call. The V end was cut by 2 bases, the J end by 0 bases, with 14 bases between. This CDR3 has 16 residues. From germline, CDR1 is SGHDT and CDR2 YYEEEE. Here the CDR3 reads CASSLRYGVMNTEAFF. CDR3 DNA sequence: TGTGCCAGCAGCTTAAGGTACGGGGTGATGAACACTGAAGCTTTCTTT.

This clonotype was picked up many times. The chain carries TRBV2 and TRBJ2-3; weak D call: TRBD2 (5 bases). This CDR3 contains 15 residues. The V end lost 6 bases, the J end lost 0 bases, and 13 bases lay between the germline ends. Germline-derived CDR1 and CDR2 are SNHLY and FYNNEI. The CDR3 region is CASSWTRVSTDTQYF. As DNA, the CDR3 is TGTGCCAGCAGCTGGACGCGGGTTAGCACAGATACGCAGTATTTT.

This clonotype was counted many times. The CDR3 DNA follows: TGTGCCAGCGGCGAGGGGACAGGCTCCTACGAGCAGTACTTC. The encoded protein is CASGEGTGSYEQYF. The chain joins TRBV7-9 to TRBJ2-7; 8 bases agree with TRBD1. V shed 8 bases, J shed 0 bases, and the junction held 6 bases outside the gene matches. Germline CDR1 and CDR2: SEHNR and FQNEAQ (reference sequence). This CDR3 has 14 amino acids. The variable domain in full, completed from reference TRBV7-9 and TRBJ2-7, reads DTGVSQNPRHKITKRGQNVTFRCDPISEHNRLYWYRQTLGQGPEFLTYFQNEAQLEKSRLLSDRFSAERPKGSFSTLEIQRTEQGDSAMYLCASGEGTGSYEQYFGPGTRLTVT.

This clonotype has ten or more counts. The genes are TRBV13 and TRBJ1-2; D unclear. Per germline, CDR1 PRHDT and CDR2 FYEKMQ (reference sequence). The CDR3 loop spans 14 amino acids. V lost 5 bases to trimming and J lost 4 bases, with 14 bases between them. This chain's CDR3 is CASSAKQGIYGYTF. Here the CDR3 DNA reads TGTGCCAGCAGCGCGAAACAAGGTATCTATGGCTACACCTTC.

This clonotype occurred many times. This chain links TRBV6-1 with TRBJ2-7; 9 positions match TRBD1. The CDR3 is 15 residues long. The J segment lost 3 bases and the V segment lost 4 bases, leaving 7 bases of the junction unmatched. Germline lookup yields CDR1 MNHNS and CDR2 SASEGT. The CDR3 DNA reads TGTGCCAGCAGTGCCACAGGGGGCGGAATCTACGAGCAGTACTTC. Translating it yields CASSATGGGIYEQYF.

The chain has TRBV6-1 and TRBJ2-1, with 11 bases identical to TRBD2. Germline trimming cut 3 bases from V and 4 bases from J; bases unmatched to any gene: 11. The germline V gene has CDR1 MNHNS and CDR2 SASEGT. The CDR3 runs 18 residues. In nucleotides, the CDR3 is TGTGCCAGCAGTGAGGAGTTAGCGGGAGGGTGGGGGTACAATGAGCAGTTCTTC. Translating it yields CASSEELAGGWGYNEQFF.

There are many counts of this clonotype. V is TRBV7-9 and J is TRBJ2-5, with D perhaps TRBD1 (6 bases). The CDR3 consists of 15 residues. V gave up 5 bases and J gave up 0 bases, with 13 bases separating them. Germline CDR1 is SEHNR and CDR2 is FQNEAQ (reference sequence). CDR3 region: CASSPPDRNQETQYF. The DNA of the CDR3 is TGTGCCAGCAGCCCTCCGGACAGAAACCAAGAGACCCAGTACTTC.

This clonotype was seen many times. V gene TRBV2 combines with J gene TRBJ2-1, with 7 bases identical to TRBD2. CDR3 length: 17 amino acids. The germline V gene has CDR1 SNHLY and CDR2 FYNNEI. J gave up 4 bases and V 6 bases, and 15 bases lay outside the gene matches. The CDR3 nucleotides are TGTGCCAGCAGCCGATCGGAGCGGGGCGGGTCATACAATGAGCAGTTCTTC. Its protein product is CASSRSERGGSYNEQFF.

This clonotype was observed at least ten times. The chain joins TRBV7-9 to TRBJ2-5, with 8 bases aligning to TRBD2. The CDR3 totals 15 residues. CDR1 SEHNR and CDR2 FQNEAQ come from the germline V gene (reference sequence). V trimming: 5 bases; J trimming: 2 bases; junction bases outside the gene matches: 7. The CDR3 DNA reads as TGTGCCAGCAGCAGTCCGACTAGCGAACAAGAGACCCAGTACTTC. Its protein product is CASSSPTSEQETQYF. The full variable domain, with the rest looked up from reference TRBV7-9 and TRBJ2-5, is DTGVSQNPRHKITKRGQNVTFRCDPISEHNRLYWYRQTLGQGPEFLTYFQNEAQLEKSRLLSDRFSAERPKGSFSTLEIQRTEQGDSAMYLCASSSPTSEQETQYFGPGTRLLVL.

The rearrangement links TRBV12-3 or TRBV12-4 to TRBJ1-2; 7 nucleotides line up with TRBD1. V was pared by 4 bases and J by 8 bases, with 10 bases of the junction left unmatched. The CDR3 has 14 amino acids. As DNA, the CDR3 is TGTGCCAGCAGTTCAAACAGGGGCCGATCGGGCTACACCTTC. Amino acids: CASSSNRGRSGYTF.